The source of this TCR beta chain is a study of T cell repertoires in cytomegalovirus infection. In its sample, this clonotype was seen many times. One entry per CDR3 protein results from TCRdb running MiXCR on the reads. The sample holds some 600,000 distinct CDR3 sequences; 24% are singletons and the top ten take approximately 8%. With V trimmed by 5 bases and J by 4 bases, 3 bases remained unmatched. Per germline, CDR1 SGHVS and CDR2 FNYEAQ. This CDR3 contains 13 residues. The receptor was derived from a human donor in good health (CMV status not recorded). Some clones in this sample may be carry-over from other donors' samples. The material sequenced was CD8+ T cells from PBMCs. The chain recombines TRBV7-6 with TRBJ1-1, with 8 bases fitting TRBD1. Here the CDR3 reads CASSQGAGTEAFF. In DNA form, the CDR3 reads TGTGCCAGCAGCCAGGGGGCTGGCACTGAAGCTTTCTTT.